The 8 T cell receptor beta chains in this list originate from one sample, sequenced in a study of beta chain features in type 1 diabetes. Sequencing targeted expressed TCRB transcripts, as all isolated RNA had been reverse transcribed. The assay was immunoSEQ multiplex PCR, and TCRdb's table has in-frame clones only and misses some. The sample contains almost 250,000 clones, around 14% of which appear only once. Specimen: naive CD4+ T cells from blood. All receptors derive from a woman aged 35 to 49 in good health.

V is TRBV2 and J is TRBJ2-7, with a possible D match to TRBD2 (6 bases). The V gene's germline CDR1 is SNHLY and CDR2 FYNNEI. The CDR3 runs 13 residues. V gave up 6 bases and J gave up 2 bases, with 11 bases separating them. Here the CDR3 reads CASSRDLAYEQYF. The CDR3 DNA reads TGTGCCAGCAGCCGGGACTTAGCCTACGAGCAGTACTTC. The variable domain in full, with the rest retrieved from reference TRBV2 and TRBJ2-7, is EPEVTQTPSHQVTQMGQEVILRCVPISNHLYFYWYRQILGQKVEFLVSFYNNEISEKSEIFDDQFSVERPDGSNFTLKIRSTKLEDSAMYFCASSRDLAYEQYFGPGTRLTVT.

This clone was detected once. The V gene is TRBV2, the J gene TRBJ1-2, with 10 bases matching TRBD1. The CDR3 is made up of 15 amino acids. The trim removed 4 bases at V and 2 bases at J, leaving 4 bases unmatched. Germline-derived CDR1 and CDR2 are SNHLY and FYNNEI. CDR3 DNA sequence: TGTGCCAGCAGTGGACAGGGGGCCCAGAACTATGGCTACACCTTC. Translating gives CASSGQGAQNYGYTF.

This clone has only a few counts. V gene TRBV15 combines with J gene TRBJ1-6; D call uncertain. This CDR3 contains 17 residues. The germline gives CDR1 LNHNV, CDR2 YYDKDF (reference sequence). Trimming pared 7 bases from V and 0 bases from J, leaving 16 bases between. CDR3 bases: TGTGCCACCACCAAGGGAGGACGGAGCTCCTATAATTCACCCCTCCACTTT. It encodes CATTKGGRSSYNSPLHF.

This clone was seen many times. The CDR3 loop reads CATSRARDRDEQYF. CDR3 bases: TGTGCCACCAGCAGAGCCCGGGACAGGGACGAGCAGTACTTC. The genes are TRBV15 and TRBJ2-7; 9 bases fit TRBD1. The CDR3 runs 14 residues. The junction had 3 bases not matched to a gene; V was cut back by 1 base and J by 5 bases. The V gene's germline CDR1 is LNHNV and CDR2 YYDKDF (reference sequence). Looking up the rest from reference TRBV15 and TRBJ2-7 gives the full variable domain: DAMVIQNPRYQVTQFGKPVTLSCSQTLNHNVMYWYQQKSSQAPKLLFHYYDKDFNNEADTPDNFQSRRPNTSFCFLDIRSPGLGDTAMYLCATSRARDRDEQYFGPGTRLTVT.

V usage is TRBV9 and J usage is TRBJ2-7, with D uncertain. Germline V gene sequence: CDR1 SGDLS, CDR2 YYNGEE. This CDR3 region has 14 residues. Trimming removed 0 bases from V and 0 bases from J, with 7 bases in between. The DNA for the CDR3 is TGTGCCAGCAGCGTAGCAGCTAGCTCCTACGAGCAGTACTTC. Residues: CASSVAASSYEQYF.

The chain recombines TRBV10-3 with TRBJ1-2; D unresolved. Deletions cut 6 bases from V and 4 bases from J, with 15 bases between. Per the germline V gene, CDR1 is ENHRY and CDR2 is SYGVKD. The CDR3 length is 14 residues. In DNA, the CDR3 is TGTGCCATCAGCCCAAGGTCGGGTACCTATGGCTACACCTTC. Translated, it gives CAISPRSGTYGYTF.

This clone was recorded a few times. The rearrangement joins TRBV7-2 to TRBJ2-7; D is uncertain. Germline assignment: CDR1 SGHTA and CDR2 FQGNSA. Trimming cost V 3 bases and J 3 bases, with 9 bases left between them. The CDR3 has 13 amino acids. The CDR3, as DNA: TGTGCCAGCAGCTTGTCCGAGGTCTACGAGCAGTACTTC. This translates into CASSLSEVYEQYF.

This clone was observed a few times. This rearrangement joins TRBV29-1 to TRBJ1-2, with TRBD1 matching over 7 bases. Losses at the gene ends were 6 bases for V and 3 bases for J; bases not matched to a gene: 7. The CDR3 extends over 13 amino acids. The V gene's germline CDR1 is SQVTM and CDR2 ANQGSEA. The CDR3 DNA follows: TGCAGCGTCAACAGGGGCTATGACTATGGCTACACCTTC. Translating gives CSVNRGYDYGYTF.